One sample yielded the 8 T cell receptor beta chains listed below, sequenced in a study of T cells after yellow fever vaccination. TCRdb re-called the 5' RACE reads through MiXCR, storing one row per CDR3 protein. In the table there are 100,000 to 150,000 distinct CDR3 sequences, around 15% of which are singletons. The specimen comprised CD8+ T cells sorted from PBMCs, sampled 5 days after the yellow fever booster vaccination. These receptors all stem from a young man who received the YFV17D yellow fever vaccine.

This clonotype has a handful of counts. The V gene is TRBV9, the J gene TRBJ2-3; 12 bases agree with TRBD2. Germline lookup yields CDR1 SGDLS and CDR2 YYNGEE. Trimming at V came to 0 bases and at J to 2 bases, leaving 4 bases not matched to a gene. The CDR3 has 17 amino acids. Written as DNA, the CDR3 is TGTGCCAGCAGCGTAGGGTCTAGCGGGGGGGTCACAGATACGCAGTATTTT. It yields the protein CASSVGSSGGVTDTQYF.

This clonotype was counted between two and nine times. The J gene is TRBJ1-6, the V gene TRBV7-6; 11 nucleotides line up with TRBD1. CDR3 size: 15 residues. Germline V CDR1 and CDR2: SGHVS, FNYEAQ. With 5 bases clipped from V and 8 bases from J, the junction kept 5 bases outside the gene matches. CDR3 bases: TGTGCCAGCAGCCTAGAGGGACAGGGGGATTCACCCCTCCACTTT. Protein: CASSLEGQGDSPLHF. Variable domain in full (rest from reference TRBV7-6 and TRBJ1-6): GAGVSQSPRYKVTKRGQDVALRCDPISGHVSLYWYRQALGQGPEFLTYFNYEAQQDKSGLPNDRFSAERPEGSISTLTIQRTEQRDSAMYRCASSLEGQGDSPLHFGNGTRLTVT.

This clonotype was seen a handful of times. This chain joins TRBV7-6 and TRBJ2-7; D gene unclear. CDR1 and CDR2 from the germline V gene are SGHVS and FNYEAQ. This CDR3 has 13 amino acids. Trimming took 4 bases from V and 2 from J, leaving 9 bases between them. CDR3: CASSSGPTYEQYV. In DNA, the CDR3 is TGTGCCAGCAGCTCCGGACCGACCTACGAGCAGTACGTC.

V is TRBV20-1 and J is TRBJ1-5; tentatively, D is TRBD1 (5 bases). The CDR3 is made up of 15 amino acids. V lost 3 bases and J lost 2, with 14 bases in between. The germline V gene encodes CDR1 DFQATT and CDR2 SNEGSKA (reference sequence). CDR3 DNA: TGCAGTGCTAGCCCCCCTGGGGGTGGCAATCAGCCCCAGCATTTT. Translated: CSASPPGGGNQPQHF.

This clonotype has at least ten counts. This chain uses TRBV29-1 with TRBJ2-6, with D hard to call. The CDR3 loop spans 14 amino acids. The V end was cut by 6 bases, the J end by 0 bases, with 9 bases between. Germline V CDR1 and CDR2: SQVTM, ANQGSEA. CDR3 protein: CSVSTYSGANVLTF. The CDR3 DNA reads TGCAGCGTGTCAACCTACTCTGGGGCCAACGTCCTGACTTTC. Full variable domain (missing parts from reference TRBV29-1 and TRBJ2-6): SAVISQKPSRDICQRGTSLTIQCQVDSQVTMMFWYRQQPGQSLTLIATANQGSEATYESGFVIDKFPISRPNLTFSTLTVSNMSPEDSSIYLCSVSTYSGANVLTFGAGSRLTVL.

The chain employs TRBV7-8 and TRBJ2-1, with D perhaps matching TRBD1 (6 bases). Trimming shortened V by 5 bases and J by 1 base, and 12 bases separated the two germline ends. The CDR3 extends over 15 amino acids. Germline V gives CDR1 SGHVS, CDR2 FQNEAQ. Here the CDR3 DNA reads TGTGCCAGCAGCGGCCGGCAGGGGTCCTACAATGAGCAGTTCTTC. Translating it yields CASSGRQGSYNEQFF.

The chain is built from TRBV3-1 and TRBJ2-1; 7 bases map to TRBD1. The CDR3 has 14 amino acids. The V gene end was trimmed by 5 bases and the J gene end by 7 bases; junction bases not matched to a gene: 8. Germline V gives CDR1 LGHDT, CDR2 YNNKEL (reference sequence). For the CDR3, the DNA is TGTGCCAGCAGCTCCGGGACAGTGGAAAATGAGCAGTTCTTC. Its translation: CASSSGTVENEQFF.

The sample holds a few counts of this clonotype. The genes are TRBV5-1 and TRBJ1-1; D is uncertain. The V gene lost 4 bases and the J gene lost 6 bases, with 16 bases spanning the gap. This CDR3 is 14 amino acids long. Germline V gives CDR1 SGHRS, CDR2 YFSETQ. As DNA, the CDR3 is TGCGCCAGCAGCCTGGAGGGTCTGAGCGCTGAAGCTTTCTTT. This gives the protein CASSLEGLSAEAFF.